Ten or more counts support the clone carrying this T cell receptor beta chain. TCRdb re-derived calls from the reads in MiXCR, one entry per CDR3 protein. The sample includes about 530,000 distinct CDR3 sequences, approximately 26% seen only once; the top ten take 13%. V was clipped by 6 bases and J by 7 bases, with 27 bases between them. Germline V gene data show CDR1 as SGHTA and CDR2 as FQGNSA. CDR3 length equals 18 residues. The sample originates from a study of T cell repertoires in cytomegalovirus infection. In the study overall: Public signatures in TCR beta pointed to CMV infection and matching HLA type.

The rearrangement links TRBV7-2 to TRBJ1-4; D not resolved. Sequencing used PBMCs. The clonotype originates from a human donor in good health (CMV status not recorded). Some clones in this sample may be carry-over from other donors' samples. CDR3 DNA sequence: TGTGCCAGCAGTAACCGGAAGGTAGCCTCCGCGATTGGTGAAAAACTGTTTTTT. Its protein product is CASSNRKVASAIGEKLFF.